The subject of this entry is one TCR beta chain. V dropped 1 base and J dropped 14; count of bases not matched to a gene: 8. The CDR3 is 13 amino acids. Germline V lookup: CDR1 GTSNPN, CDR2 SVGIG (reference sequence). The source of the sample is a study of blood T cell repertoires in COVID-19. The data were produced by immunoSEQ multiplex PCR, yet TCRdb's version contains in-frame clones alone and is incomplete. In the table there are 35,000 to 50,000 clones, around 90% of which are singletons. This sequence originates from a woman older than 75 with active COVID-19. Sequencing input: peripheral blood. The rearrangement joins TRBV30 to TRBJ2-1; 10 nucleotides agree with TRBD1. The CDR3 here is CAWSGIDRGQKFF. The CDR3 nucleotides are TGTGCCTGGAGTGGCATCGACAGGGGGCAGAAGTTCTTC. The variable domain in full, completed from reference TRBV30 and TRBJ2-1, reads SQTIHQWPATLVQPVGSPLSLECTVEGTSNPNLYWYRQAAGRGLQLLFYSVGIGQISSEVPQNLSASRPQDRQFILSSKKLLLSDSGFYLCAWSGIDRGQKFFGPGTRLTVL.